A selection of T cell receptor beta chains follows, all from one sample in a study of shared clonotypes between healthy human individuals. Sequencing was performed with immunoSEQ multiplex PCR; in TCRdb, only in-frame clones are kept and a portion is missing. The data contain some 2,100,000 clones, more than 85% of them singletons. The material sequenced was naive CD8+ T cells from PBMCs. These receptors originate from a man between 18 and 29 years old in good health. Some clones in this sample may be carry-over from other donors' samples. Both conserved end residues are part of each CDR3. A D gene is named only where the DNA matches it firmly. Only part of the rows carry a size: once, few, many, or a class if the clone is expanded.

size	V	D	J	CDR3	DNA
NA	TRBV2	TRBD2	TRBJ2-4	CASSGTSSGRAKNIQYF	TGTGCCAGCAGTGGAACTTCTAGCGGGAGAGCCAAAAACATTCAGTACTTC
NA	TRBV27	NA	TRBJ1-2	CASSLSWADYGYTF	TGTGCCAGCAGTTTATCGTGGGCAGACTATGGCTACACCTTC
NA	TRBV6-5	NA	TRBJ1-1	CASSYEGQNTEAFF	TGTGCCAGCAGTTACGAAGGACAGAACACTGAAGCTTTCTTT
NA	TRBV6-1	TRBD2	TRBJ2-1	CASSEARLAGRHNEQFF	TGTGCCAGCAGTGAAGCGCGGCTAGCGGGACGGCACAATGAGCAGTTCTTC
NA	TRBV28	NA	TRBJ2-6	CASSSFPPLSGANVLTF	TGTGCCAGCAGTTCCTTTCCCCCTCTCTCTGGGGCCAACGTCCTGACTTTC
NA	TRBV6-7	NA	TRBJ1-2	CASSYSPDLNYGYTF	TGTGCCAGCAGTTACTCCCCCGACCTTAACTATGGCTACACCTTC
NA	TRBV7-6	TRBD1	TRBJ1-1	CASSLSPGQGLTEAFF	TGTGCCAGCAGCTTATCTCCGGGACAGGGGTTAACTGAAGCTTTCTTT
once	TRBV5-5	NA	TRBJ2-7	CASSPSPRSYEQYF	TGTGCCAGCAGCCCCTCACCCCGTTCCTACGAGCAGTACTTC
NA	TRBV28	NA	TRBJ2-7	CASCPQRWGYEQYF	TGTGCCAGCTGCCCGCAGCGATGGGGCTACGAGCAGTACTTC
NA	TRBV28	NA	TRBJ2-5	CASSLANRVETQYF	TGTGCCAGCAGTTTAGCTAACAGGGTAGAGACCCAGTACTTC
NA	TRBV18	NA	TRBJ2-7	CASSEVSYEQYF	TGTGCCAGCTCAGAGGTATCCTACGAGCAGTACTTC
NA	TRBV28	NA	TRBJ1-1	CASSRAGTTFADTEAFF	TGTGCCAGCAGTCGTGCCGGGACCACTTTCGCAGACACTGAAGCTTTCTTT
NA	TRBV28	NA	TRBJ2-2	CASFVGVRSNPNTGELFF	TGTGCCAGCTTCGTCGGGGTGAGGTCCAATCCGAACACCGGGGAGCTGTTTTTT
once	TRBV19	NA	TRBJ1-2	CASSISGGSYGYTF	TGTGCCAGTAGTATATCGGGGGGCAGCTATGGCTACACCTTC
NA	TRBV27	NA	TRBJ1-1	CASSSLTLTTEAFF	TGTGCCAGCAGTTCCCTGACTTTAACCACTGAAGCTTTCTTT
NA	TRBV19	NA	TRBJ1-1	CARKPGHVNTEAFF	TGTGCCAGAAAACCGGGACACGTGAACACTGAAGCTTTCTTT
NA	TRBV27	TRBD2	TRBJ2-1	CASSLGTSGRTNEQFF	TGTGCCAGCAGCCTTGGGACTAGCGGGAGGACCAATGAGCAGTTCTTC
NA	TRBV6-5	NA	TRBJ2-7	CASSYGTELVGQYF	TGTGCCAGCAGTTACGGGACGGAATTGGTAGGGCAGTACTTC
NA	TRBV9	TRBD2	TRBJ2-1	CASSVGGRANEQFF	TGTGCCAGCAGCGTTGGCGGGAGGGCGAATGAGCAGTTCTTC
NA	TRBV7-6	NA	TRBJ2-7	CASSLVPGRPTAEQYF	TGTGCCAGCAGCTTAGTCCCAGGGCGTCCTACGGCCGAGCAGTACTTC
NA	TRBV29-1	TRBD1	TRBJ1-2	CSVEVRPGQGAKRYGYTF	TGCAGCGTTGAAGTTCGGCCGGGACAGGGGGCGAAACGGTATGGCTACACCTTC
NA	TRBV7-2	NA	TRBJ2-7	CASSPPTAWAYEQYF	TGTGCCAGCAGCCCCCCGACAGCGTGGGCCTACGAGCAGTACTTC
NA	TRBV27	NA	TRBJ1-1	CASRITWIEAFF	TGTGCCAGCAGAATAACATGGATTGAAGCTTTCTTT
once	TRBV19	NA	TRBJ1-2	CASTLRDFWGYTF	TGTGCCAGTACCCTCAGGGATTTCTGGGGCTACACCTTC
few	TRBV29-1	NA	TRBJ1-2	CSVVGDYGYTF	TGCAGCGTTGTGGGGGACTATGGCTACACCTTC
NA	TRBV5-4	TRBD1	TRBJ2-7	CASSLDVGQTYEQYF	TGTGCCAGCAGCTTGGATGTGGGACAGACCTACGAGCAGTACTTC
NA	TRBV30	NA	TRBJ1-1	CAWSVLGAVEAFF	TGTGCCTGGAGTGTATTGGGAGCTGTTGAAGCTTTCTTT
NA	TRBV2	NA	TRBJ1-4	CASSGGLQAGQEKLFF	TGTGCCAGCAGCGGGGGACTTCAAGCCGGACAGGAAAAACTGTTTTTT
NA	TRBV12-5	NA	TRBJ2-1	CASATVGSDEQFF	TGTGCTAGTGCCACCGTAGGGTCGGATGAGCAGTTCTTC
NA	TRBV27	TRBD2	TRBJ2-1	CASRGGLAALGDNEQFF	TGTGCCAGCAGGGGGGGACTAGCGGCCCTAGGCGACAATGAGCAGTTCTTC
NA	TRBV7-8	TRBD2	TRBJ2-1	CASSLALAGAPLYNEQFF	TGTGCCAGCAGCTTAGCTCTAGCGGGAGCCCCTTTGTACAATGAGCAGTTCTTC
NA	TRBV5-6	NA	TRBJ2-3	CASSSYQMDGSTDTQYF	TGTGCCAGCAGCTCTTATCAAATGGACGGCAGCACAGATACGCAGTATTTT
NA	TRBV27	NA	TRBJ2-7	CASSLFRPAEQYF	TGTGCCAGCAGTTTATTTAGACCTGCGGAGCAGTACTTC
NA	TRBV5-6	TRBD2	TRBJ2-1	CASSPGTSGSSYNEQFF	TGTGCCAGCAGCCCAGGGACTAGCGGGAGCTCCTACAATGAGCAGTTCTTC
NA	TRBV27	NA	TRBJ2-7	CASGVSKIYEQYF	TGTGCCAGCGGGGTGTCAAAGATTTACGAGCAGTACTTC
NA	TRBV9	NA	TRBJ2-2	CASSPYPGELFF	TGTGCCAGCAGCCCTTACCCCGGGGAGCTGTTTTTT
NA	TRBV7-8	NA	TRBJ2-1	CASTGSNEQFF	TGTGCCAGCACCGGGTCTAATGAGCAGTTCTTC
NA	TRBV28	NA	TRBJ2-7	CASSVGWTGGNEQYF	TGTGCCAGCAGCGTTGGGTGGACAGGCGGGAACGAGCAGTACTTC
NA	TRBV5-1	NA	TRBJ2-1	CASSLQRVASYNEQFF	TGCGCCAGCAGCTTGCAACGGGTAGCATCCTACAATGAGCAGTTCTTC
few	TRBV15	NA	TRBJ1-1	CATSKRQLNTEAFF	TGTGCCACCAGCAAAAGACAGTTGAACACTGAAGCTTTCTTT
few	TRBV30	NA	TRBJ1-5	CAWSFGTGNQPQHF	TGTGCCTGGAGTTTTGGGACGGGGAATCAGCCCCAGCATTTT
NA	TRBV27	NA	TRBJ1-4	CASSLRDRNEKLFF	TGTGCCAGCAGTCTCAGGGATCGTAATGAAAAACTGTTTTTT
NA	TRBV5-1	NA	TRBJ2-1	CASSLVWGSPSSYNEQFF	TGCGCCAGCAGCTTGGTATGGGGCTCCCCGAGCTCCTACAATGAGCAGTTCTTC
NA	TRBV5-1	NA	TRBJ1-5	CASSLEGGREQPQHF	TGCGCCAGCAGCTTGGAGGGCGGTCGGGAGCAGCCCCAGCATTTT